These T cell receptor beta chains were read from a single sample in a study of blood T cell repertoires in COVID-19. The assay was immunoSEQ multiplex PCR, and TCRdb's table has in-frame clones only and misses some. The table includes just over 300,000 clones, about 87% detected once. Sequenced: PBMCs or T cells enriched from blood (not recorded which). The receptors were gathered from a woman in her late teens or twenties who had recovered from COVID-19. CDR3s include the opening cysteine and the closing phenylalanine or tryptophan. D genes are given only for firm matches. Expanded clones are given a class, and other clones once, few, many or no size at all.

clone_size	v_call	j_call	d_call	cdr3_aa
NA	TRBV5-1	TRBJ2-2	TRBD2	CASSLSAGGRYTGELFF
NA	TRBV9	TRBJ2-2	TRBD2	CASSVGLAGGDTGELFF
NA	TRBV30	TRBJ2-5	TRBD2	CAWSYAGGLGETQYF
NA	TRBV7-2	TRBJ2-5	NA	CASSLSLSGQETQYF
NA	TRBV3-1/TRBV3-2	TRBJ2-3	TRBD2	CASSQERSSGRGEDTQYF
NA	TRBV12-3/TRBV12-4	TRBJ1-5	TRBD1	CASSGTGDQPQHF
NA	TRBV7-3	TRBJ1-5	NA	CASSLNSPNQPQHF
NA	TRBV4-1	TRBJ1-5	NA	CASSQVGVQPQHF
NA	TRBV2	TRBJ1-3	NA	CASRDSSSGNTIYF
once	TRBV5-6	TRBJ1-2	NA	CASSQVDIAYGYTF
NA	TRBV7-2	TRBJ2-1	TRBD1	CASSLAGTGTIGNNEQFF
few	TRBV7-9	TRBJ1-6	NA	CASSLAAQGGSPLHF
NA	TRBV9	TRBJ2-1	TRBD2	CASSPIAGVAYNEQFF
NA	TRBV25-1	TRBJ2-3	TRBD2	CASSEYRGGRGDTQYF
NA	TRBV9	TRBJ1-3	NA	CASSPTLGEGNTIYF
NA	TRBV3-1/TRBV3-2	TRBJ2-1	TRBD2	CASSQDRGSGTYNEQFF
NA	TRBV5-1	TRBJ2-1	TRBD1	CASSVGQNNEQFF
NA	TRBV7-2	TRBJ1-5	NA	CASSDTNQPQHF
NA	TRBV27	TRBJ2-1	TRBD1	CASRRGQVNEQFF
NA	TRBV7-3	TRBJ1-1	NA	CASSLNRVSNTEAFF
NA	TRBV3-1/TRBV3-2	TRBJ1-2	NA	CASSQLSLSNGYTF
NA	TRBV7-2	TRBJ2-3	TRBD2	CASSLGAGGGTDTQYF
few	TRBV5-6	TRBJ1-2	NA	CASSHTHGYTF
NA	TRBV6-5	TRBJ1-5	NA	CASSYGGENQPQHF
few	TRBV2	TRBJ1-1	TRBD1	CASILQGGNTEAFF
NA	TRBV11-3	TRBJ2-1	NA	CASSSLPDEQFF
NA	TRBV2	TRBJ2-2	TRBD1	CASRKMTGTNTGELFF
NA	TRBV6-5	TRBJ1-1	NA	CASRWKGVQNTEAFF
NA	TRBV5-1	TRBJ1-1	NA	CASSLVAGTMNTEAFF
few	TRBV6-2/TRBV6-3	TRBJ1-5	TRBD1	CASSYSFGQGRNQPQHF
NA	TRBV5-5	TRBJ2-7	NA	CASSRVVYEQYF
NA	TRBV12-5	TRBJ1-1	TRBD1	CASGPGTANTEAFF
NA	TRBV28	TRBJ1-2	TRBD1	CASSPAQGDYGYTF
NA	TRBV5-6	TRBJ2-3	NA	CASSLDHYTDTQYF
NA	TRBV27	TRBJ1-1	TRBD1	CASSPHRGTEAFF
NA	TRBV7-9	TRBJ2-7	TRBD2	CASSLEAGGGVDF
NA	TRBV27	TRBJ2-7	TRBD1	CARRDRRHPEQYF
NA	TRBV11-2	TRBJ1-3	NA	CASSSRGSGNTIYF
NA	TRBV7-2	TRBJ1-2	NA	CASSLAGGGERYTF
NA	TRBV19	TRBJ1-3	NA	CASSITPSGNTIYF
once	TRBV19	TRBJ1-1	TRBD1	CASSRRSTGRNTEAFF
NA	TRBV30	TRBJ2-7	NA	CAWRDITGAHFEQYF
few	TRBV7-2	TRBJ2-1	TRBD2	CASGRSSGSNEQFF
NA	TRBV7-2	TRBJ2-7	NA	CASSLAVGGSYEQYF
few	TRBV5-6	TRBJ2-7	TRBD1	CASSLMSGGLEQYF
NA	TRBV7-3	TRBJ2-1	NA	CASSLGPGYVNEQFF
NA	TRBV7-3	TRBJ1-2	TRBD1	CASSEQGAYGYTF
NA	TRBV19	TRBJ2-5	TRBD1	CAKVGTGRPKETQYF
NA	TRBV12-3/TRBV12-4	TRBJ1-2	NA	CASSFPAGGYTF
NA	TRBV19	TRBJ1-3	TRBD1	CARRDRNHEYSGNTIYF
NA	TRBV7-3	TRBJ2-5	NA	CASSPEQGSVQYF
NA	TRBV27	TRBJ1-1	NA	CASSVQGSSGAFF
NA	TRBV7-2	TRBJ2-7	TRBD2	CASSLVWTSGNSYEQYF
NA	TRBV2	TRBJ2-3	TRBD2	CASSERLAGGIPSSTDTQYF
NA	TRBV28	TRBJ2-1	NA	CASIRREYNEQFF
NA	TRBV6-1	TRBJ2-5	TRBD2	CASSEGLAGAETQYF
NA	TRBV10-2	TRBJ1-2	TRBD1	CASRPGQGESYGYTF
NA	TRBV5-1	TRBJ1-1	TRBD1	CASSYEGATEAFF
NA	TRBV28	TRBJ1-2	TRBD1	CASSWTGYGYTF
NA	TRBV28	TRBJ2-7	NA	CASRGKVDSKFYEQYF